The 8 T cell receptor beta chains reported below all come from one sample, sequenced in a study of blood T cell repertoires in COVID-19. Only in-frame clones appear in the TCRdb table, and some are missing; sequencing was by immunoSEQ multiplex PCR. The sample records about 230,000 clones, around 80% being singletons. The specimen was peripheral blood. The receptors were sampled from a woman aged 40 to 50 who had recovered from COVID-19.

This clone showed up just once. A read error may explain this, as a much larger clone is one base away. Additional DNA sequences in this sample encode the identical CDR3. The chain combines TRBV6-5 with TRBJ1-1; 7 bases map to TRBD1. Germline values: CDR1 MNHEY, CDR2 SVGAGI. Unmatched junction bases numbered 4, after V lost 5 bases and J lost 1 base. There are 14 residues in the CDR3. The CDR3 sequence is CASSPRTGNTEAFF. The CDR3 DNA reads as TGTGCCAGCAGTCCACGGACAGGGAACACTGAAGCTTTCTTT.

V and J are TRBV7-2 and TRBJ1-1, with 7 bases that match TRBD1. V lost 1 base, J lost 2 bases, and 1 base stayed unmatched. CDR3 size: 14 residues. The germline CDR1 and CDR2 sequences are SGHTA and FQGNSA. The DNA for the CDR3 is TGTGCCAGCAGCTTAGAAGGGGGCAACACTGAAGCTTTCTTT. It encodes CASSLEGGNTEAFF.

V and J are TRBV19 and TRBJ2-7; 11 bases fit TRBD1. This CDR3 is 17 amino acids long. J lost 1 base, V lost 4 bases, and 9 bases had no gene match. Looked up from germline, CDR1 is LNHDA and CDR2 is SQIVND (reference sequence). This chain's CDR3 is CASSTQGQGVSSYEQYF. The CDR3 DNA reads TGTGCCAGTAGTACCCAGGGACAGGGGGTAAGTTCCTACGAGCAGTACTTC.

This chain joins TRBV4-2 and TRBJ2-4; D call uncertain. The CDR3 contains 17 residues. The germline V gene has CDR1 LGHNA and CDR2 YNFKEQ. Trimming took off 0 bases at V and 8 bases at J, with 20 bases between the two ends. CDR3 residues: CASSQDYGSAGLYIQYF. DNA for the CDR3: TGTGCCAGCAGCCAAGATTACGGAAGCGCTGGGTTGTACATTCAGTACTTC.

This clone was counted a single time. The chain couples TRBV9 to TRBJ1-4; D might be TRBD1 (5 bases). The CDR3 totals 16 residues. V dropped 3 bases and J dropped 2 bases, with 14 bases sitting between them. Germline assignment: CDR1 SGDLS and CDR2 YYNGEE. In DNA form, the CDR3 reads TGTGCCAGCAGCGGGACAAGCGGGGGGACTAATGAAAAACTGTTTTTT. Encoded protein: CASSGTSGGTNEKLFF. Complete variable domain (other parts from reference TRBV9 and TRBJ1-4): DSGVTQTPKHLITATGQRVTLRCSPRSGDLSVYWYQQSLDQGLQFLIQYYNGEERAKGNILERFSAQQFPDLHSELNLSSLELGDSALYFCASSGTSGGTNEKLFFGSGTQLSVL.

The V gene is TRBV11-3, the J gene TRBJ2-3; TRBD2 matches 14 bases. CDR3 length: 15 residues. Germline V gene data show CDR1 as SGHNT and CDR2 as YENEEA. V lost 5 bases and J lost 7; bases outside the gene matches: 5. CDR3 region: CASSPGTSGGYTQYF. For the CDR3, the DNA is TGTGCCAGCAGCCCGGGGACTAGCGGGGGCTATACGCAGTATTTT.

The rearrangement links TRBV7-2 to TRBJ2-3, with D unclear. CDR3 length: 14 residues. Trimming removed 2 bases from V and 0 bases from J, with 6 bases in between. CDR1 is SGHTA and CDR2 is FQGNSA in the germline V gene. The CDR3 nucleotides read TGTGCCAGCAGCTTAACACATAGCACAGATACGCAGTATTTT. It codes for CASSLTHSTDTQYF.

This clone was detected once. Written as DNA, the CDR3 is TGTGCCAGCAGTTCTGGGGACAGTAACTACGAGCAGTACTTC. Protein sequence: CASSSGDSNYEQYF. V is TRBV6-2 or TRBV6-3 and J is TRBJ2-7; 7 nucleotides agree with TRBD1. Germline values: CDR1 MNHEY, CDR2 SVGEGT. J was trimmed by 3 bases and V by 4 bases; bases with no gene match: 6. The CDR3 runs 14 residues.